Below, 18 T cell receptor beta chains from the same sample are listed, as sequenced in a study of cytomegalovirus exposure and HLA in healthy donors. The PCR used 60 Vbeta and 13 Jbeta primers. TCRdb keeps only in-frame clones here, not all; method: immunoSEQ multiplex PCR. The sample contains about 130,000 clones, around 70% of which appear only once. Sequenced sample: PBMCs. These receptors were obtained from a woman aged 55-70 years in good health and CMV-seropositive.

The chain uses TRBV29-1 and TRBJ1-4, with D uncertain. Germline-derived CDR1 and CDR2 are SQVTM and ANQGSEA. V lost 5 bases and J 7 bases, leaving 8 bases between the germline ends. CDR3 size: 11 residues. The CDR3 reads CSVYSGEKLFF. The CDR3 DNA follows: TGCAGCGTTTACTCCGGTGAAAAACTGTTTTTT.

The V call is TRBV15, the J call TRBJ2-3; 13 bases are shared with TRBD2. The CDR3 loop spans 16 amino acids. The trim removed 3 bases at V and 1 base at J, leaving 1 base unmatched. Germline CDR1 and CDR2: LNHNV and YYDKDF (reference sequence). The CDR3 spells CATSSGLAGGTDTQYF. CDR3 in DNA: TGTGCCACCAGCAGCGGACTAGCGGGAGGCACAGATACGCAGTATTTT.

The chain is built from TRBV7-2 and TRBJ1-1, with TRBD1 identical over 8 bases. The CDR3 length is 15 residues. Trimming removed 5 bases from V and 0 bases from J; junction bases left unmatched: 5. Germline CDR1 is SGHTA and CDR2 is FQGNSA. CDR3 residues: CASSTRQGMNTEAFF. The CDR3, as DNA: TGTGCCAGCAGCACAAGACAGGGGATGAACACTGAAGCTTTCTTT.

This clone was found a few times. The chain carries TRBV30 and TRBJ1-1; no clear D. The germline V and J ends were trimmed by 0 bases and 1 base, with 6 bases remaining between them. CDR1 and CDR2 from the germline V gene are GTSNPN and SVGIG (reference sequence). The CDR3 consists of 13 residues. The CDR3 loop is CAWSVARNTEAFF. The CDR3 DNA follows: TGTGCCTGGAGTGTGGCCAGGAACACTGAAGCTTTCTTT. Full variable domain (rest looked up from reference TRBV30 and TRBJ1-1): SQTIHQWPATLVQPVGSPLSLECTVEGTSNPNLYWYRQAAGRGLQLLFYSVGIGQISSEVPQNLSASRPQDRQFILSSKKLLLSDSGFYLCAWSVARNTEAFFGQGTRLTVV.

This chain uses TRBV7-2 with TRBJ2-3, with 7 bases that match TRBD1. V was pared by 5 bases and J by 0 bases, with 5 bases of the junction left unmatched. The germline V gene encodes CDR1 SGHTA and CDR2 FQGNSA. CDR3 length: 15 residues. In DNA form, the CDR3 reads TGTGCCAGCAGCATCGGGACAGCTAGCACAGATACGCAGTATTTT. The encoded protein is CASSIGTASTDTQYF.

This clone has just a few counts. The chain recombines TRBV7-2 with TRBJ1-2; 7 nucleotides line up with TRBD1. This CDR3 has 14 amino acids. Germline V gene data show CDR1 as SGHTA and CDR2 as FQGNSA. The ends lost 5 bases at V and 7 bases at J; junction bases unmatched: 10. The CDR3 nucleotides are TGTGCCAGCAGCCCTATCAAAGGGGGCTCTGGCTACACCTTC. It yields the protein CASSPIKGGSGYTF.

The chain uses TRBV4-1 and TRBJ2-1, with a tentative D call TRBD2 (6 bases). The CDR3 totals 15 residues. Germline loops: CDR1 MGHRA, CDR2 YSYEKL. V lost 0 bases to trimming and J lost 2 bases, with 8 bases between them. For the CDR3, the DNA is TGCGCCAGCAGCCAAGATGGGGGGACCTACAATGAGCAGTTCTTC. The encoded protein is CASSQDGGTYNEQFF.

There are a few counts of this clone. The rearrangement joins TRBV11-3 to TRBJ2-1, with 9 bases lining up with TRBD2. The CDR3 sequence is 16 residues long. V lost 4 bases and J lost 2; bases outside the gene matches: 6. CDR1 and CDR2 (germline): SGHNT, YENEEA. This chain's CDR3 is CASSSSGTDTYNEQFF. The CDR3 DNA reads TGTGCCAGCAGCTCTAGCGGGACCGACACCTACAATGAGCAGTTCTTC.

The table lists this clone with a few counts. The rearrangement uses TRBV28 and TRBJ1-1; the D gene is possibly TRBD1 (5 bases). V was trimmed by 3 bases and J by 3 bases, leaving 11 bases between them. The CDR3 sequence is 14 residues long. CDR1 MDHEN and CDR2 SYDVKM come from the germline V gene. Written as DNA, the CDR3 is TGTGCCAGCAGTTTGGACCCCAGGGACACTGAAGCTTTCTTT. Translated, it gives CASSLDPRDTEAFF.

The rearrangement links TRBV30 to TRBJ1-6, with 7 nucleotides matching TRBD1. The CDR3 is 15 amino acids. Germline assignment: CDR1 GTSNPN and CDR2 SVGIG (reference sequence). After removal of 2 bases from V and 7 bases from J, the junction contained 8 bases not matched to a gene. The CDR3, as DNA: TGTGCCTGGAGTCCCGGGTCCAGGGGGAATTCACCCCTCCACTTT. Translated: CAWSPGSRGNSPLHF.

This clone was counted between two and nine times. The chain has TRBV27 and TRBJ1-2; D may be TRBD1 (6 bases). The V gene lost 3 bases and the J gene lost 0 bases, with 17 bases spanning the gap. Looked up from germline, CDR1 is MNHEY and CDR2 is SMNVEV (reference sequence). The CDR3 is 17 amino acids. CDR3 sequence reads: CASSLPKQGIANYGYTF. The CDR3 DNA follows: TGTGCCAGCAGTTTGCCTAAACAGGGCATAGCTAACTATGGCTACACCTTC.

The chain recombines TRBV6-1 with TRBJ1-5; 8 bases line up with TRBD1. After removal of 1 base from V and 1 base from J, the junction contained 3 bases not matched to a gene. There are 16 residues in the CDR3. Germline CDR1 is MNHNS and CDR2 is SASEGT. This CDR3 reads CASSEGQGISNQPQHF. For the CDR3, the DNA is TGTGCCAGCAGTGAAGGACAGGGGATAAGCAATCAGCCCCAGCATTTT.

This clone was seen a handful of times. The J gene is TRBJ1-1, the V gene TRBV7-9; D not certain. The CDR3 length is 18 residues. Trimming removed 3 bases from V and 2 bases from J, with 22 bases in between. Germline assignment: CDR1 SEHNR and CDR2 FQNEAQ (reference sequence). CDR3: CASSLGGLTRKENTEAFF. CDR3 DNA: TGTGCCAGCAGCTTGGGTGGCCTGACCAGGAAAGAAAACACTGAAGCTTTCTTT.

This clone was seen just once. The V and J genes are TRBV9 and TRBJ2-5; 9 nucleotides agree with TRBD2. In germline, CDR1 is SGDLS, CDR2 YYNGEE. This CDR3 spans 14 amino acids. Losses at the gene ends were 2 bases for V and 2 bases for J; bases not matched to a gene: 1. In nucleotides, the CDR3 is TGTGCCAGCAGCGTTAGCGGGAGTCAAGAGACCCAGTACTTC. Translation gives CASSVSGSQETQYF.

The rearrangement uses TRBV28 and TRBJ1-2, with 7 bases fitting TRBD1. This CDR3 is built from 13 residues. Germline assignment: CDR1 MDHEN and CDR2 SYDVKM. V lost 3 bases to trimming and J lost 4 bases; unmatched junction nucleotides: 2. CDR3 sequence (DNA): TGTGCCAGCAGTTTGAACAGGGGCTATGGCTACACCTTC. Encoded protein: CASSLNRGYGYTF.

In this sample, this clone turned up once. CDR3 coding DNA: TGTGCCAGCACCCCGGGACAGGGCAATCAGCCCCAGCATTTT. It yields the protein CASTPGQGNQPQHF. The chain recombines TRBV2 with TRBJ1-5; 8 bases are a match to TRBD1. V lost 7 bases and J lost 2; bases outside the gene matches: 4. CDR1 is SNHLY, CDR2 FYNNEI, per germline. The CDR3 runs to 14 residues.

The rearrangement uses TRBV5-1 and TRBJ1-1; TRBD1 matches 8 bases. V lost 2 bases and J lost 1; bases outside the gene matches: 4. The CDR3 has 15 residues. Germline CDR1 SGHRS, CDR2 YFSETQ. The CDR3 region is CASSFSGQGNTEAFF. DNA of the CDR3: TGCGCCAGCAGCTTCTCTGGACAGGGGAACACTGAAGCTTTCTTT. The whole variable domain, remainder taken from reference TRBV5-1 and TRBJ1-1, is KAGVTQTPRYLIKTRGQQVTLSCSPISGHRSVSWYQQTPGQGLQFLFEYFSETQRNKGNFPGRFSGRQFSNSRSEMNVSTLELGDSALYLCASSFSGQGNTEAFFGQGTRLTVV.

V and J are TRBV2 and TRBJ1-4; tentative D call: TRBD1 (5 bases). Trimming cost V 6 bases and J 5 bases, with 13 bases left between them. This CDR3 comprises 14 residues. Germline V gives CDR1 SNHLY, CDR2 FYNNEI. Written as DNA, the CDR3 is TGTGCCAGCAGGAAATGGGGGGACAATGAAAAACTGTTTTTT. This encodes CASRKWGDNEKLFF. The full variable domain, rest sourced from reference TRBV2 and TRBJ1-4, is EPEVTQTPSHQVTQMGQEVILRCVPISNHLYFYWYRQILGQKVEFLVSFYNNEISEKSEIFDDQFSVERPDGSNFTLKIRSTKLEDSAMYFCASRKWGDNEKLFFGSGTQLSVL.